This note documents a single T cell receptor (beta chain) sequence. Clinical histories supplied by participants themselves formed the basis of cohort assignment. Per the original methods: Estimated nucleated cell counts came from reference gene primer amplification. Here immunoSEQ multiplex PCR was the method, and the copy in TCRdb shows in-frame clones only, minus some. V and J calls and clone size follow that table, whereas D and trimming were derived from the DNA. The data contain roughly 170,000 clones, roughly 84% of them singletons. The data stem from a study of blood T cell repertoires in COVID-19. About the research overall: Italy, Spain and the United States were the sources of the convalescent and acute COVID-19 samples.

Germline-derived CDR1 and CDR2 are WSHSY and SAAADI. V lost 3 bases and J 3 bases, leaving 14 bases between the germline ends. The CDR3 has 15 residues. The TCR comes from a man aged 60 to 75 who had recovered from COVID-19. Material for sequencing was PBMCs or T cells enriched from blood (not recorded which). The V and J genes are TRBV10-2 and TRBJ1-1; a possible D gene is TRBD1 (6 bases). This CDR3 is CASSDIRGWDTEAFF. The CDR3 nucleotides read TGCGCCAGCAGTGATATCAGGGGCTGGGACACTGAAGCTTTCTTT.